This TCR beta chain was sequenced for a study of vaccination and CD4 T cells after COVID-19. V lost 5 bases, J lost 2 bases, and 3 bases stayed unmatched. The CDR3 contains 14 residues. In germline, CDR1 is SGHVS, CDR2 FQNEAQ. In its sample, this clonotype was seen a few times. The antigen is undetermined. The treatment was: roughly 10-day PBMC culture with coronavirus spike peptide pools or control peptides (ViraFEST assay). Samples of CD4+ T cells were obtained from the unexposed donor before the COVID-19 pandemic (2011-2018). The study sequenced cultured CD4+ T cell DNA using the Oncomine TCR Beta short-read assay. TCRdb re-derived calls from the PCR reads in MiXCR, one entry per CDR3 protein. The data contain 2,700 or so distinct CDR3 sequences, about 29% of them seen just once; the ten biggest clones take up around three fifths.

The V call is TRBV7-8, the J call TRBJ1-3; TRBD1 agrees at 7 bases. The clonotype was recovered from a human donor in good health. Sample: CD4+ T cells from blood, cultured in vitro. The CDR3 coding sequence is TGTGCCAGCAGCATGACAGGGCCTGGAAACACCATATATTTT. Protein sequence: CASSMTGPGNTIYF. Looking up the rest from reference TRBV7-8 and TRBJ1-3 gives the full variable domain: GAGVSQSPRYKVAKRGQDVALRCDPISGHVSLFWYQQALGQGPEFLTYFQNEAQLDKSGLPSDRFFAERPEGSVSTLKIQRTQQEDSAVYLCASSMTGPGNTIYFGEGSWLTVV.